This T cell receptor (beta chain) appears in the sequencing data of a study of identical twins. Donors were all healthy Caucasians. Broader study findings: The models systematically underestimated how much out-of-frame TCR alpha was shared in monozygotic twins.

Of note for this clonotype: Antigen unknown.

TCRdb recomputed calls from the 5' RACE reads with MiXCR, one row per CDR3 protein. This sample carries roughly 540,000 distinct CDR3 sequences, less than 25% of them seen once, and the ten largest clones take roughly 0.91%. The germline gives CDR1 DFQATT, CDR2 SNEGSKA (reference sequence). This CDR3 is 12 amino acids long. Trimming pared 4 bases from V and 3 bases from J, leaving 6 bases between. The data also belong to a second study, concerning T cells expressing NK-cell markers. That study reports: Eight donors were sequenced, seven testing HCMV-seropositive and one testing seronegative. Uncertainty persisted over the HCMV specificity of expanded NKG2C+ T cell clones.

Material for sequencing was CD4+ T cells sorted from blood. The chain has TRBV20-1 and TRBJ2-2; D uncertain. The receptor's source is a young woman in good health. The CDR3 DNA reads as TGCAGTGCTAATCAGTACACCGGGGAGCTGTTTTTT. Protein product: CSANQYTGELFF.